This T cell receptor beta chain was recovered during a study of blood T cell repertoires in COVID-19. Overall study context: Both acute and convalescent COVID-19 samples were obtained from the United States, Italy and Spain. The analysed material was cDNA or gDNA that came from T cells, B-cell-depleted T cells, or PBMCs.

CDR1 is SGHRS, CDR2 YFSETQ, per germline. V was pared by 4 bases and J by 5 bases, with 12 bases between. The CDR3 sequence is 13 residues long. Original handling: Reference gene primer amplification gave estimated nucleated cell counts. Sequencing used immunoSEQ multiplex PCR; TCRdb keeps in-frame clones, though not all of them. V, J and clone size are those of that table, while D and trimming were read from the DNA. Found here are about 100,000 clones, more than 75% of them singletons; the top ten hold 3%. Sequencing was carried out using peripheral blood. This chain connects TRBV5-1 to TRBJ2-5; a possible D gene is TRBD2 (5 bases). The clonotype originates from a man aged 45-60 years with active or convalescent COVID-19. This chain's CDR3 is CASSSRPGETQYF. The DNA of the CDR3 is TGCGCCAGCAGCAGCAGGCCGGGGGAGACCCAGTACTTC.